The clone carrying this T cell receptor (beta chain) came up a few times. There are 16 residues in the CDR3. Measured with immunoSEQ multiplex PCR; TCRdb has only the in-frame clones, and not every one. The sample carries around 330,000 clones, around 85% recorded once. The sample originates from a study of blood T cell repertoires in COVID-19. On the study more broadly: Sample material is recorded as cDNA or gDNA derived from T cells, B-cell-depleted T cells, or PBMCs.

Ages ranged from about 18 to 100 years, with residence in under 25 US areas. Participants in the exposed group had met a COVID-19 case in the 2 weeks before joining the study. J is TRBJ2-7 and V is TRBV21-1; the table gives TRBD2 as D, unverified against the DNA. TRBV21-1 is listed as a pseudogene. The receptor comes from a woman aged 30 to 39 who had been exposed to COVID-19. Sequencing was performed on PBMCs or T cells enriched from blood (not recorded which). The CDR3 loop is CASSKALGGTKPEQYF. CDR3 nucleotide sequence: TGTGCCAGCAGCAAAGCGCTGGGGGGGACAAAGCCCGAGCAGTACTTC.